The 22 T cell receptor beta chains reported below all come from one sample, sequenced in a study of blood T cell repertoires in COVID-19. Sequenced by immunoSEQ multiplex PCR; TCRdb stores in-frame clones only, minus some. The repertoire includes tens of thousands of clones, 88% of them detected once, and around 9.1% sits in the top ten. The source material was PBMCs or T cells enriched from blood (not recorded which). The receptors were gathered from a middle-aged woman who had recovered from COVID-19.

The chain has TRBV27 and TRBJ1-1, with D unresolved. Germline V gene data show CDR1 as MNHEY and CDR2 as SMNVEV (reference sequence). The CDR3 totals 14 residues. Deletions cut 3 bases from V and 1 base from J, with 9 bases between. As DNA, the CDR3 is TGTGCCAGCAGTTTTCTGAGTGGGAACACTGAAGCTTTCTTT. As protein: CASSFLSGNTEAFF.

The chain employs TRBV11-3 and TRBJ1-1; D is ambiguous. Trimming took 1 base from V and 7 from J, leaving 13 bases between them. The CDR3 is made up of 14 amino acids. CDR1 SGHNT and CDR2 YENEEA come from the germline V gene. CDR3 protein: CASSLGPVGSEAFF. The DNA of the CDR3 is TGTGCCAGCAGCTTAGGCCCCGTAGGGAGTGAAGCTTTCTTT.

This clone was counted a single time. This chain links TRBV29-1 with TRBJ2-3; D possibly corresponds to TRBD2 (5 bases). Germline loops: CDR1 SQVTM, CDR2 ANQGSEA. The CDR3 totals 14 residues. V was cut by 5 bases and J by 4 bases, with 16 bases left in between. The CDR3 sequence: CSVSSSMGADTQYF. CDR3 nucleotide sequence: TGCAGCGTTTCCTCGAGCATGGGAGCAGATACGCAGTATTTT.

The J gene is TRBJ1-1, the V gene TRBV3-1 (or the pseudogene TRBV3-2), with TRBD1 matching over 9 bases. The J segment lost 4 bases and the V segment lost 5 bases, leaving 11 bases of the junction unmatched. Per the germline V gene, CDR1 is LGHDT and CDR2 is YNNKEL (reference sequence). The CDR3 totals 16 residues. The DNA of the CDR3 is TGTGCCAGCAGCTCCCGGGACAGGGTACAGAGCACTGAAGCTTTCTTT. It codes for CASSSRDRVQSTEAFF.

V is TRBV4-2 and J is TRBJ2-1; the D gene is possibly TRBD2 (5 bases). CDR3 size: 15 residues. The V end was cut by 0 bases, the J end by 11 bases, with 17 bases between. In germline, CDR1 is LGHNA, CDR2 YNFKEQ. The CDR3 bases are TGTGCCAGCAGCCAAGATAGTAGGAGCGGAACCCAGCAGTTCTTC. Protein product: CASSQDSRSGTQQFF.

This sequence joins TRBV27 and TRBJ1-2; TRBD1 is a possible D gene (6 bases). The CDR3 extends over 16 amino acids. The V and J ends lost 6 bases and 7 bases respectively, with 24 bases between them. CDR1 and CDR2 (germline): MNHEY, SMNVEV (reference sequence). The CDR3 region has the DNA TGTGCCAGCAGCCCGGGAAATGGGGGCCTATATGGTGGCTACACCTTC. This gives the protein CASSPGNGGLYGGYTF.

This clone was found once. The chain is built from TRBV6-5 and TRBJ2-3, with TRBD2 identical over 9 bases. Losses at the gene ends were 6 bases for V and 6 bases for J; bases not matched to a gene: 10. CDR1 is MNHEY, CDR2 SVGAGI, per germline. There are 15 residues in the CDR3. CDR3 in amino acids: CASSETSAGGDTQYF. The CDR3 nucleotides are TGTGCCAGCAGCGAGACTAGCGCGGGGGGGGATACGCAGTATTTT.

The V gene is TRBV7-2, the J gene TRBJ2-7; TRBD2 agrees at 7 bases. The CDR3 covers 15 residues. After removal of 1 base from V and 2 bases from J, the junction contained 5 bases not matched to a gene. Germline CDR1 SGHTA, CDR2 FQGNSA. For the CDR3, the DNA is TGTGCCAGCAGCTTAGAATCAAGCGGGGCCTACGAGCAGTACTTC. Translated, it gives CASSLESSGAYEQYF.

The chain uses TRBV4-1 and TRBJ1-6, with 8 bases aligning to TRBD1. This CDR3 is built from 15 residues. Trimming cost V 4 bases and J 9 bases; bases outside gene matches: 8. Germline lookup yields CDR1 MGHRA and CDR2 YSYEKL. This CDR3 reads CASSPGTGGRSPLHF. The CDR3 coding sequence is TGCGCCAGCAGCCCCGGGACAGGCGGACGTTCACCCCTCCACTTT.

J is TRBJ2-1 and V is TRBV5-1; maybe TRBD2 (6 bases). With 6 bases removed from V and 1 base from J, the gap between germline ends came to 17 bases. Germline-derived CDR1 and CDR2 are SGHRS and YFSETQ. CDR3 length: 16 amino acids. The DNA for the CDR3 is TGCGCCAGCACTGCGGTAACTGGGGGGTCCTACAATGAGCAGTTCTTC. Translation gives CASTAVTGGSYNEQFF.

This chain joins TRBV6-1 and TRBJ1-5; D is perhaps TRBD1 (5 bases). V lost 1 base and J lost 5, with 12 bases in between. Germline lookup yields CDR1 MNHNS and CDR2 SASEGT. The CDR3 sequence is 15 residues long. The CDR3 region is CASSEDQAGYQPQHF. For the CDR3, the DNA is TGTGCCAGCAGTGAAGATCAGGCAGGGTATCAGCCCCAGCATTTT.

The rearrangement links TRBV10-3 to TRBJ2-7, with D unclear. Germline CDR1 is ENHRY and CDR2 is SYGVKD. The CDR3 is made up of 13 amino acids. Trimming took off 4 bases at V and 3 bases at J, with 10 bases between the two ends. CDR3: CAISGEENYEQYF. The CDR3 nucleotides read TGTGCCATCAGTGGAGAGGAAAACTACGAGCAGTACTTC.

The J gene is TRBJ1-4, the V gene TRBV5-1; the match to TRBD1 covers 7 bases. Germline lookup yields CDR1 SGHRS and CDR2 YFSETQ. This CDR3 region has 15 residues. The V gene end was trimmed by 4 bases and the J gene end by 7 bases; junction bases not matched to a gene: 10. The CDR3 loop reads CASSAAQGRSEKLFF. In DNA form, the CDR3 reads TGCGCCAGCAGCGCAGCACAGGGGAGAAGTGAAAAACTGTTTTTT.

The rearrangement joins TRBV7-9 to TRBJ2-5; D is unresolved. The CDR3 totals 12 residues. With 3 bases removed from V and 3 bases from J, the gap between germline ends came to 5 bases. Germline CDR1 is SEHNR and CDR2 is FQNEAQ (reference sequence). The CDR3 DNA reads TGTGCCAGCAGCTTCGTTGAAGAGACCCAGTACTTC. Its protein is CASSFVEETQYF.

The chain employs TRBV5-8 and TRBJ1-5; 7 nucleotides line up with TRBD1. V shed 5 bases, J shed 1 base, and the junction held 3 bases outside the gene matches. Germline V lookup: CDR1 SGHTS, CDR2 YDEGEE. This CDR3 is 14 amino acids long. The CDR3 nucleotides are TGTGCCAGCAGGGGGGGACAGAGCAATCAGCCCCAGCATTTT. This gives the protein CASRGGQSNQPQHF.

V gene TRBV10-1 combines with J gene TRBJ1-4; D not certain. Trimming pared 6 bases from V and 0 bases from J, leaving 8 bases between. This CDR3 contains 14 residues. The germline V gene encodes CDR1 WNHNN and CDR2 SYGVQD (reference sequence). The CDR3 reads CASRHKTTNEKLFF. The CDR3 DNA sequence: TGCGCCAGCAGACACAAGACAACTAATGAAAAACTGTTTTTT.

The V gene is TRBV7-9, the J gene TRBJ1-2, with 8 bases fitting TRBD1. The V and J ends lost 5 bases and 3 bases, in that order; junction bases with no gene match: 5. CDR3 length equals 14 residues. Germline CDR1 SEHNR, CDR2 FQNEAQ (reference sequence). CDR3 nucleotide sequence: TGTGCCAGCAGCCCAGGGGGCGGCGACTATGGCTACACCTTC. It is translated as CASSPGGGDYGYTF.

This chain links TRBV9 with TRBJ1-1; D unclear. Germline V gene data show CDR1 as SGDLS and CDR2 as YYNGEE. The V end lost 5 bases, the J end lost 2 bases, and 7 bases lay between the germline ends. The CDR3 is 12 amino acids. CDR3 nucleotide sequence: TGTGCCAGCAGACAGATAAACACTGAAGCTTTCTTT. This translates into CASRQINTEAFF.

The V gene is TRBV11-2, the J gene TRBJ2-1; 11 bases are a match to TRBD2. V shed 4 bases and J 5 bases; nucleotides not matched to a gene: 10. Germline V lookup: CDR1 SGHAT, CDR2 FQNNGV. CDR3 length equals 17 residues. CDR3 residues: CASSSSLAGAPHNEQFF. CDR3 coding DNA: TGTGCCAGCAGCTCGTCACTAGCGGGAGCACCCCACAATGAGCAGTTCTTC. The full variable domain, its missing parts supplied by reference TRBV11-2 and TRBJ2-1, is EAGVAQSPRYKIIEKRQSVAFWCNPISGHATLYWYQQILGQGPKLLIQFQNNGVVDDSQLPKDRFSAERLKGVDSTLKIQPAKLEDSAVYLCASSSSLAGAPHNEQFFGPGTRLTVL.

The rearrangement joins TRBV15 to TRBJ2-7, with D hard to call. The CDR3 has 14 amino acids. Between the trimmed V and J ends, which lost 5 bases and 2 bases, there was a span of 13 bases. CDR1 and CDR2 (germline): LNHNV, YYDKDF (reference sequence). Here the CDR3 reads CATSEELLTYEQYF. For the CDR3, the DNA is TGTGCCACCAGCGAAGAACTACTCACCTACGAGCAGTACTTC.

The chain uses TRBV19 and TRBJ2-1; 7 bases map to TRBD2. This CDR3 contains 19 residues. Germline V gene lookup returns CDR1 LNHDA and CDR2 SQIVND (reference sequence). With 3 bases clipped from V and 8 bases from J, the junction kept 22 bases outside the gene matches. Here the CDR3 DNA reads TGTGCCAGTAGTATCCCGCCCTTGACTAGCCCGGCATCAAGGGATGAGCAGTTCTTC. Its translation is CASSIPPLTSPASRDEQFF.

The CDR3 DNA reads TGCGCCAGCAGCTCTTACAGGATGAACACTGAAGCTTTCTTT. Its protein product is CASSSYRMNTEAFF. The V and J genes are TRBV5-1 and TRBJ1-1; D may be TRBD1 (5 bases). The CDR3 spans 14 residues. The V end lost 3 bases, the J end lost 0 bases, and 9 bases lay between the germline ends. Per the germline V gene, CDR1 is SGHRS and CDR2 is YFSETQ.